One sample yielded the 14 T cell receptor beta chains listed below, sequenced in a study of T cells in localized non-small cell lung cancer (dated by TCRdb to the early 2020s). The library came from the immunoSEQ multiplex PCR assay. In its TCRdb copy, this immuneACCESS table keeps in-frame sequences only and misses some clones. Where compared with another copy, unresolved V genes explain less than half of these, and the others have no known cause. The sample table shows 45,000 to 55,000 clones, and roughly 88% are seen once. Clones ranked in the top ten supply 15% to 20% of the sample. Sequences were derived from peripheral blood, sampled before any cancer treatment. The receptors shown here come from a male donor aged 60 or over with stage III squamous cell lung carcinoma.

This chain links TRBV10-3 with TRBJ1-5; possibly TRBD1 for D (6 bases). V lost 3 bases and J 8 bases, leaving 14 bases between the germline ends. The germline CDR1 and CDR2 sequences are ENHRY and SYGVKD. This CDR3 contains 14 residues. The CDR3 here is CAISDWDKSEPQHF. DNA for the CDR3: TGTGCCATCAGTGATTGGGACAAGAGCGAGCCCCAGCATTTT.

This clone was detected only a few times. CDR3 bases: TGTGCCAGCAGCCACGGATGGGGCTATGGCTACACCTTC. Translated, it gives CASSHGWGYGYTF. The rearrangement uses TRBV27 and TRBJ1-2, with D uncertain. The V end was cut by 6 bases, the J end by 4 bases, with 12 bases between. Looked up from germline, CDR1 is MNHEY and CDR2 is SMNVEV (reference sequence). CDR3 length: 13 residues.

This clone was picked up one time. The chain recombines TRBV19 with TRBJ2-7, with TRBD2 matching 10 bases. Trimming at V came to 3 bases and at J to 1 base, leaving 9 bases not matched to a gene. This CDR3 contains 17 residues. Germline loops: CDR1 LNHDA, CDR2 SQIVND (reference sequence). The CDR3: CASSIGRLAGASYEQYF. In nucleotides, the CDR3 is TGTGCCAGTAGTATCGGGCGTCTAGCGGGAGCTTCCTACGAGCAGTACTTC.

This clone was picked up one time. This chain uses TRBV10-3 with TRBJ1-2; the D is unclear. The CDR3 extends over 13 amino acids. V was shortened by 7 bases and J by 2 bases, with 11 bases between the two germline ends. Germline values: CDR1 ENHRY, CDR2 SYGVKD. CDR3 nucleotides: TGTGCCATCAACCCGACGGCGAACTATGGCTACACCTTC. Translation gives CAINPTANYGYTF.

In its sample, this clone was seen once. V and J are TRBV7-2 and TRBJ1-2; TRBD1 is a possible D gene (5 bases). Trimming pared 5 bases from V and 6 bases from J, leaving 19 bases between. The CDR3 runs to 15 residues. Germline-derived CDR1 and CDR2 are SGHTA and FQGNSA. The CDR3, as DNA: TGTGCCAGCAGCCCTCGACAGCTGGGAACCAATGGCTACACCTTC. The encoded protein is CASSPRQLGTNGYTF.

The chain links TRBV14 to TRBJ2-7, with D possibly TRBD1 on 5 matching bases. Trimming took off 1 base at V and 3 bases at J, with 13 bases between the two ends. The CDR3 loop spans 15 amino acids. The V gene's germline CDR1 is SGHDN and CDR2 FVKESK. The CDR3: CASSQALRQGYEQYF. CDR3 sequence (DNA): TGTGCCAGCAGCCAAGCTCTTCGGCAGGGCTACGAGCAGTACTTC.

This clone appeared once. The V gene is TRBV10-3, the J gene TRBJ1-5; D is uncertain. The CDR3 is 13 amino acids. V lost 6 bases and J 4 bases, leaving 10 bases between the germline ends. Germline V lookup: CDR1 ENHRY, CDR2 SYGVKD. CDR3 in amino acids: CAIRSDGNQPQHF. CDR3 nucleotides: TGTGCCATCAGATCAGACGGGAATCAGCCCCAGCATTTT.

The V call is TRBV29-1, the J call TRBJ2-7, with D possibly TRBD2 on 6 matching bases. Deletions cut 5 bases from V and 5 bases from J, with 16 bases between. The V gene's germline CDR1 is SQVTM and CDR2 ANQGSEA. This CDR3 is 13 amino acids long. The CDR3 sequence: CSVSGSGDDEQYF. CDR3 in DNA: TGCAGCGTTAGTGGGTCGGGGGACGACGAGCAGTACTTC.

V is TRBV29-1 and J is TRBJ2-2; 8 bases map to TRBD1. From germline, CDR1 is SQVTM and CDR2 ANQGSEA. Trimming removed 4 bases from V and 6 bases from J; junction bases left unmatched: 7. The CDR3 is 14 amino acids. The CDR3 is CSVVQGASAGELFF. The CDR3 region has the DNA TGCAGCGTTGTGCAGGGGGCATCTGCCGGGGAGCTGTTTTTT.

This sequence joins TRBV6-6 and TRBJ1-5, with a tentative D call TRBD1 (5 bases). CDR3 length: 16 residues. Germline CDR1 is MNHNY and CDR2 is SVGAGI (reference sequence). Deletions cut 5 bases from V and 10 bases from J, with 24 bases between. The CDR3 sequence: CASSPRGGVPPQPQHF. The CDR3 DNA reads TGTGCCAGCAGTCCCCGGGGCGGGGTTCCTCCTCAACCCCAGCATTTT.

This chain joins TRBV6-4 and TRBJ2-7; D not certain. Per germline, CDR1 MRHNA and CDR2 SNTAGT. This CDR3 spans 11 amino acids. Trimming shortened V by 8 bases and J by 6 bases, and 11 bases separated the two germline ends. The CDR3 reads CASARNPEQYF. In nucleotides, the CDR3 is TGTGCCAGCGCTAGAAACCCCGAGCAGTACTTC.

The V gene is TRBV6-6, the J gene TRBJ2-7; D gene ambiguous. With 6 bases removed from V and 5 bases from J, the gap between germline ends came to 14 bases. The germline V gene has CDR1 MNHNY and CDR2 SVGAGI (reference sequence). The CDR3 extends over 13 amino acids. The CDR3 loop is CASRGPPSNEQYF. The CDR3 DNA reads TGTGCCAGCAGGGGCCCTCCATCCAACGAGCAGTACTTC.

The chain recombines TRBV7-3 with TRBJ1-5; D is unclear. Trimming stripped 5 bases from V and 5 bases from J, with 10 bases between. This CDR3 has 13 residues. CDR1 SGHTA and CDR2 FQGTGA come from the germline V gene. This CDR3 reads CASSVGPYQPQHF. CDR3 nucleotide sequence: TGTGCCAGCAGCGTGGGCCCTTATCAGCCCCAGCATTTT.

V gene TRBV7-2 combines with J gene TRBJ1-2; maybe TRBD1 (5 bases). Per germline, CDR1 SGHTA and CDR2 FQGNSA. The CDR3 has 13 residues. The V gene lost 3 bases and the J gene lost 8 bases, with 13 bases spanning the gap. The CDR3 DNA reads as TGTGCCAGCAGCTTGGGGCTCTCAGGGGGCTACACCTTC. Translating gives CASSLGLSGGYTF.